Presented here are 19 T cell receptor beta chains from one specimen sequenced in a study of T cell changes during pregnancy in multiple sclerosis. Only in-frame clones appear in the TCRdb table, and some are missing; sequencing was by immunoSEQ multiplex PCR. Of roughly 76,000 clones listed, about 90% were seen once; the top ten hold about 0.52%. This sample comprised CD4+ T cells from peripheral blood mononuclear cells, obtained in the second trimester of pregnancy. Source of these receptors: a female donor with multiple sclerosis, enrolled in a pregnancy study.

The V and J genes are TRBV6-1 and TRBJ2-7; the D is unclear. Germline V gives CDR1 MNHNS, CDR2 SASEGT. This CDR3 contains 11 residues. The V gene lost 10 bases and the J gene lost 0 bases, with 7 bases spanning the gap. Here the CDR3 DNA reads TGTGCCACCCATAGCTCCTACGAGCAGTACTTC. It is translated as CATHSSYEQYF.

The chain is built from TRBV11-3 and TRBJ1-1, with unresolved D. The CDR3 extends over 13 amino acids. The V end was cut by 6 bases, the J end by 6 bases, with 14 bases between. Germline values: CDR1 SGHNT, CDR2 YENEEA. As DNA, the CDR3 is TGTGCCAGCAGTTTTACCCCACAAGCTGAAGCTTTCTTT. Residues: CASSFTPQAEAFF. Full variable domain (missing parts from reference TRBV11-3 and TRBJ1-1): EAGVVQSPRYKIIEKKQPVAFWCNPISGHNTLYWYLQNLGQGPELLIRYENEEAVDDSQLPKDRFSAERLKGVDSTLKIQPAELGDSAVYLCASSFTPQAEAFFGQGTRLTVV.

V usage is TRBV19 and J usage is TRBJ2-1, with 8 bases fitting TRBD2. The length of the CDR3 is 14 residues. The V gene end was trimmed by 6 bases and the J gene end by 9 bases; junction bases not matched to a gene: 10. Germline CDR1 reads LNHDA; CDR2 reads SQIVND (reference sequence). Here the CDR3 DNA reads TGTGCCAGTAGCCGGGTTGGACTAGCAGGTGAGCAGTTCTTC. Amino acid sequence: CASSRVGLAGEQFF.

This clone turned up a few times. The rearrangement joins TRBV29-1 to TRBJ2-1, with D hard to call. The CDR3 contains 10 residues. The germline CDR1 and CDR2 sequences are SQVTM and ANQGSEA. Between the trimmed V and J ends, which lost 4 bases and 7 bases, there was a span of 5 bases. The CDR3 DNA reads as TGCAGCGTTGCGACAAATGAGCAGTTCTTC. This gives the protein CSVATNEQFF.

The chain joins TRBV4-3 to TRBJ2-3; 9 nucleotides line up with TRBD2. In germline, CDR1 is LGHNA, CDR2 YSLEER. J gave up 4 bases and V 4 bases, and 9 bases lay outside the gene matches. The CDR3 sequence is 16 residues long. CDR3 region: CASSPQAGGGADTQYF. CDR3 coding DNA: TGCGCCAGCAGCCCCCAAGCGGGGGGAGGGGCAGATACGCAGTATTTT.

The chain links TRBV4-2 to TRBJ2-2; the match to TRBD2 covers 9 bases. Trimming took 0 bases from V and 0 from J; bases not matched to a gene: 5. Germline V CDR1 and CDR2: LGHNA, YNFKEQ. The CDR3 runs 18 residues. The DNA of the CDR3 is TGTGCCAGCAGCCAAGAAGGGCTAGCGGGACCGAACACCGGGGAGCTGTTTTTT. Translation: CASSQEGLAGPNTGELFF.

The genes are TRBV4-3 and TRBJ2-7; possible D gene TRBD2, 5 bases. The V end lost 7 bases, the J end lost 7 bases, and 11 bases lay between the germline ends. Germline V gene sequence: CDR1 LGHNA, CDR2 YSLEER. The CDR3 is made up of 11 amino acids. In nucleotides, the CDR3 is TGCGCCAGCACCGGACCGGGAGAGCAGTACTTC. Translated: CASTGPGEQYF.

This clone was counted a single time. The CDR3 nucleotides read TGTGCCAGCAGCCTAGGGGGGGGGATCAACACCGGGGAGCTGTTTTTT. The encoded protein is CASSLGGGINTGELFF. V and J are TRBV9 and TRBJ2-2, with D perhaps TRBD2 (7 bases). This CDR3 contains 16 residues. Germline V gene data show CDR1 as SGDLS and CDR2 as YYNGEE. V lost 4 bases and J 2 bases, leaving 15 bases between the germline ends.

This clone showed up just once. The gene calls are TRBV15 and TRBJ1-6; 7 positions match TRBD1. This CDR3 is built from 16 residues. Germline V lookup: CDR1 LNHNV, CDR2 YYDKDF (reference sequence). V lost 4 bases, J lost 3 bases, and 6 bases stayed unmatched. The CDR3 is CATSTDRVGYNSPLHF. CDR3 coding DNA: TGTGCCACCAGCACAGACAGGGTTGGCTATAATTCACCCCTCCACTTT.

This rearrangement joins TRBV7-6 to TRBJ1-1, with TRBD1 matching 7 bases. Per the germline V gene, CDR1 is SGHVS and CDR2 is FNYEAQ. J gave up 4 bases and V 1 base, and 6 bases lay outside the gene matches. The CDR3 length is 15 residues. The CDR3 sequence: CASSLEGQLGTEAFF. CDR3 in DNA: TGTGCCAGCAGCTTAGAGGGACAGTTGGGCACTGAAGCTTTCTTT.

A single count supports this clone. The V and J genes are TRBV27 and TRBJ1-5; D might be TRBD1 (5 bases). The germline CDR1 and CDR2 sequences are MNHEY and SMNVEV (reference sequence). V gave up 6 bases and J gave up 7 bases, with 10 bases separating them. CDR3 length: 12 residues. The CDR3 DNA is TGTGCCAGCAGGAGGGGAGGACAGCCCCAGCATTTT. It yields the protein CASRRGGQPQHF.

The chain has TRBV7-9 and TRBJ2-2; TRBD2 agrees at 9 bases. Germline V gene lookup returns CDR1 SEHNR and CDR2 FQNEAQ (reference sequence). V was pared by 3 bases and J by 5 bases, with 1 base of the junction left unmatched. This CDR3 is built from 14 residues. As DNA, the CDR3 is TGTGCCAGCAGCTTGCTAGCGGGGACCGGGGAGCTGTTTTTT. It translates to CASSLLAGTGELFF.

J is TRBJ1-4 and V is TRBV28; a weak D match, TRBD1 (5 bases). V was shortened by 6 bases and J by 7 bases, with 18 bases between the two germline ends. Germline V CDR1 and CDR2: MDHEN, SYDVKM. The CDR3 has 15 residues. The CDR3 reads CASRISGGRSEKLFF. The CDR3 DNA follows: TGTGCCAGCAGAATTTCCGGGGGAAGGTCTGAAAAACTGTTTTTT.

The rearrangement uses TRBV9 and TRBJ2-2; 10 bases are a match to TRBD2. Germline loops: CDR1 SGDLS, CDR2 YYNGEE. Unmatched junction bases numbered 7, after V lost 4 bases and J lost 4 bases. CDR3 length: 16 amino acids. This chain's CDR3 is CASSTRTSGSTGELFF. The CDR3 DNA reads TGTGCCAGCAGCACCCGGACTAGCGGAAGCACCGGGGAGCTGTTTTTT.

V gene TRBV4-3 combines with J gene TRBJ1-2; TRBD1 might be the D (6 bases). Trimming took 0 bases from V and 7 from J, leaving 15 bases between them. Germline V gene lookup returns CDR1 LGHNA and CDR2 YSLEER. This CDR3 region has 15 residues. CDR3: CASSQDSQGSSGYTF. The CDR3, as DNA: TGCGCCAGCAGCCAAGACTCACAGGGTAGCTCTGGCTACACCTTC.

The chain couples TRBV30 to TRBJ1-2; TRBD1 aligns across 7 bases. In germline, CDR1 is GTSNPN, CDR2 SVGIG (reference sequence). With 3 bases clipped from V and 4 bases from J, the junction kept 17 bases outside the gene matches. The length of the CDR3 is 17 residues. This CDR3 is CAWRGKSGQKPLYGYTF. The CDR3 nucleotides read TGTGCCTGGAGGGGGAAATCGGGACAGAAGCCTCTCTATGGCTACACCTTC.

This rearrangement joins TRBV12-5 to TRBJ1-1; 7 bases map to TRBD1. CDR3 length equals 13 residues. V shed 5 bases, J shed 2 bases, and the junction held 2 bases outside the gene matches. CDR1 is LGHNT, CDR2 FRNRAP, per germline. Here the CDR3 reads CASGGQVNTEAFF. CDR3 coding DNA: TGTGCTAGTGGTGGACAGGTAAACACTGAAGCTTTCTTT.

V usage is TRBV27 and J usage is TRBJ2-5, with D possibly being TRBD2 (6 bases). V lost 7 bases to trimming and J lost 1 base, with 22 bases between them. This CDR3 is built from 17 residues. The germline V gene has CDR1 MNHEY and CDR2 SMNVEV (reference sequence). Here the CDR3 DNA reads TGTGCCAGCACCTCAAATTCCGGGACTCAACCCCAAGAGACCCAGTACTTC. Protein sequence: CASTSNSGTQPQETQYF.

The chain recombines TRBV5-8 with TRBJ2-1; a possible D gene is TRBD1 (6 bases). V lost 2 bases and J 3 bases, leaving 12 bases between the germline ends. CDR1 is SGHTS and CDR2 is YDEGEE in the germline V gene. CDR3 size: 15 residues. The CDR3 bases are TGTGCCAGCAGCTTTAAGACAGGAGGCTACAATGAGCAGTTCTTC. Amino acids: CASSFKTGGYNEQFF.